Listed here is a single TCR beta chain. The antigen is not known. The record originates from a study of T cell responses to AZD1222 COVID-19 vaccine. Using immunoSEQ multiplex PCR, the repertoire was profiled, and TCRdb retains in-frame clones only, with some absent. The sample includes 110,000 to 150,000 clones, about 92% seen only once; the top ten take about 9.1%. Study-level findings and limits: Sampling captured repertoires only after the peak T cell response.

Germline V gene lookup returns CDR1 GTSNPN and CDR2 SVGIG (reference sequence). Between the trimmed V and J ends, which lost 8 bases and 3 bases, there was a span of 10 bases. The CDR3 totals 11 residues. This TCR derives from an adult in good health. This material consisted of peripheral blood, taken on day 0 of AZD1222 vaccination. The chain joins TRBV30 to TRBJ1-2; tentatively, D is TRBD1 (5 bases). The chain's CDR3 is CAPSGHYGYTF. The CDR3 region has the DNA TGTGCCCCCTCAGGGCACTATGGCTACACCTTC.